Listed here is a single TCR beta chain. Its target is not known. The sample originates from a study of tumor-infiltrating lymphocytes in localized non-small cell lung cancer. General study findings and limits: Different pieces of the same tissue were used for each assay.

Germline values: CDR1 SGHAT, CDR2 FQNNGV. The CDR3 sequence is 16 residues long. V lost 2 bases, J lost 6 bases, and 7 bases stayed unmatched. Using immunoSEQ multiplex PCR, the repertoire was profiled, and TCRdb retains in-frame clones only, with some absent. The top ten clones hold approximately 11% of a sample with roughly 12,000 clones, approximately 65% of them seen once. This TCR was sampled from a human donor with non-small cell lung cancer. The V gene is TRBV11-2, the J gene TRBJ2-1; the match to TRBD2 covers 10 bases. Sequenced material: uninvolved lung tissue not adjacent to the tumor. This chain's CDR3 is CASSLKTSGPRNEQFF. The CDR3 DNA is TGTGCCAGCAGCTTAAAGACTAGCGGGCCCCGCAATGAGCAGTTCTTC.